The entry that follows covers one TCR beta chain sequence. Here immunoSEQ multiplex PCR was the method, and the copy in TCRdb shows in-frame clones only, minus some. This table holds about 74,000 clones, roughly 88% found once. The entry originates in a study of OX40 agonist ivuxolimab in advanced cancers. The wider study: A male proportion of about 84% was recorded, with mean age about 62 years and range roughly 23 to 79.

The receptor was derived from an adult with an advanced solid tumor such as melanoma, head and neck, liver or kidney cancer. Sequences were derived from CD4+ or CD8+ T cells sorted from blood, sampled in a trial of the OX40 agonist ivuxolimab.

Here the CDR3 reads CASSFPIGLSQETQYF. The CDR3 DNA reads as TGTGCCAGCAGCTTTCCGATCGGACTATCCCAAGAGACCCAGTACTTC. This chain connects TRBV7-9 to TRBJ2-5, with a tentative D call TRBD2 (6 bases). With 3 bases removed from V and 1 base from J, the gap between germline ends came to 15 bases. This CDR3 spans 16 amino acids. Germline V gene lookup returns CDR1 SEHNR and CDR2 FQNEAQ (reference sequence).